This TCR beta chain is drawn from a study of vaccination and CD4 T cells after COVID-19 (dated by TCRdb to between 2021 and 2024). In terms of the full investigation: Every convalescent patient had a positive nasal swab PCR test for SARS-CoV-2, with mild disease in several patients and severe disease in one. Six males and four females were included in the convalescent cohort, with two Hispanic individuals, seven Caucasians, two Asians and one multiracial person represented. Participants received two doses of either the Pfizer-BioNTech BNT162b2 vaccine (n=8) or the Moderna mRNA-1273 vaccine (n=2). Post-COVID blood samples were collected from convalescent patients a median of around 100 days after diagnosis, with a range of roughly 30 to 161 days. Post-vaccine blood samples were obtained a median of roughly 75 days after the second vaccine dose, with a range of about 12 to 241 days. Culture stimuli were overlapping spike peptide pools from SARS-CoV-2 and from the common cold coronaviruses HCoV-NL63, HCoV-OC43 and HCoV-229E. Control cultures received a CEFX viral epitope pool as the positive control, an HIV-1 Nef peptide pool as the negative control, or no peptide. The spike-specific CD4+ TCR repertoire was compared before and after mRNA vaccination in approximately ten COVID-19 convalescent patients and a handful of infection-naive healthy vaccine recipients. What the authors observed across the whole study: Of the vaccine-specific clones in convalescent patients, 304 of 307, or nearly all, reacted only to SARS-CoV-2 spike and did not cross-react with common cold coronaviruses. The number of convalescent patients in the study was relatively small, and the study did not examine early timepoints following natural infection. Although the median number of SARS-CoV-2-reactive clonotypes went up from roughly 20 after infection to approximately 40 after vaccination, the increase was not significant. Among convalescent patients, a median about 86% of the SARS-CoV-2-reactive clones seen after vaccination appeared only after vaccination, which suggests priming specific to the vaccine.

On this clonotype itself: Its antigen remains undetermined. Base qualities are not provided; no much larger clone lies one nucleotide away.

The library relied on PCR. DNA from cultured CD4+ T cells was subjected to TCR sequencing with the Oncomine TCR Beta short-read assay at the Johns Hopkins FTIC core. Genomic DNA was extracted from the cultured CD4+ T cells with the QIAamp micro DNA kit. The Oncomine TCR Beta libraries from cultured CD4+ T cells were pooled using unique dual indexes and then sequenced on an Illumina iSeq 100. Under the source paper's analysis protocol: Non-productive sequences were filtered out, and CDR3s that did not start with C, did not end with F or W, or were shorter than 7 amino acids were discarded. The MANAFEST web application identified antigen-specific clonotypes by comparing peptide-stimulated wells against reference wells and other culture wells. An FDR below 0.05, an odds ratio above 5, and a productive frequency above 0.1% in at least two of three replicate wells were required for clones to be considered positive. Cross-reactive clonotypes were defined as significantly expanded in both SARS-CoV-2 spike wells and at least one common cold coronavirus spike condition. Levenshtein distances (stringdist) and unrooted phylogenetic trees (ape) in R version 3.6.1 were used to assess CDR3 homology. TCRdb reprocessing: public reads trimmed at Q25 with fastp, clones called with MiXCR, in-frame beta chains kept. CDR3 protein duplicates are merged, each entry listing the most common genes and DNA. V and J calls and clone size were set by TCRdb, not the authors. Present in this sample are 10,000 to 15,000 distinct CDR3 sequences, roughly 50% of which were seen just once. Of the sample, about 23% falls within the top ten clones.

CDR1 and CDR2, looked up from the germline V gene, are MNHEY and SVGAGI. From its cysteine to its phenylalanine, the CDR3 spans 15 amino acids. CDR3 DNA only is kept here, 45 bases in frame from base 1. V loses 0 bases at its end and J loses 4 bases; junction bases beyond the gene matches: 2. The intended sense of this specimen's treatment or condition label: roughly 11-day PBMC culture with coronavirus spike peptide pools or control peptides (ViraFEST assay). To expand antigen-specific T cells with peptide pools and then pick out the expanded clonotypes through TCR sequencing, the study relied on the ViraFEST assay. The positive SARS-CoV-2 PCR tests of the convalescent patients were dated from March to December 2020, before the Alpha, Beta and Delta variants emerged in the United States. Roughly 2 million PBMCs per well were cultured in IMDM with roughly 5.5% human AB serum and 8.5 to 10 IU/ml IL-2, plus 10 ug/ml peptide pools. On days 3 and 7, half of the culture medium was replaced with fresh IL-2-containing medium. CD4+ T cells were isolated after roughly 10 days of culture through negative selection using the EasySep CD4+ T cell isolation kit. Ficoll-Paque Plus gradient centrifugation was used to isolate PBMCs from whole blood, and the isolated PBMCs were then either used fresh or cryopreserved at -140C. Each culture condition was generally run in triplicate wells.

The sequencing input was CD4+ T cells from blood, cultured in vitro. The TCR originated in a human donor who had recovered from COVID-19. The chain is made from TRBV6-5 and TRBJ2-7, with 11 central nucleotides matching TRBD2. The CDR3 region: CASSYSGLADYEQYF. The sequence in DNA is TGTGCCAGCAGTTACTCGGGACTAGCGGATTACGAGCAGTACTTC.